The entry that follows covers one TCR beta chain sequence. Assay: immunoSEQ multiplex PCR; the TCRdb copy retains only in-frame clones and omits some. The table lists around 99,000 clones, 79% of them singletons. The entry originates in a study of blood T cell repertoires in COVID-19. Looked up from germline, CDR1 is SGHTA and CDR2 is FQGTGA. The CDR3 has 15 amino acids. The V and J ends lost 0 bases and 3 bases respectively, with 11 bases between them. What was sequenced was peripheral blood. The receptor comes from a woman of 80 years or more with active or convalescent COVID-19. V usage is TRBV7-3 and J usage is TRBJ2-5, with D maybe TRBD1 (5 bases). The DNA of the CDR3 is TGTGCCAGCAGCTTAACAGGGGTCAGGGAAGAGACCCAGTACTTC. It specifies CASSLTGVREETQYF.